This T cell receptor (beta chain) was sequenced during a study of T cell clonotyping in hematopoietic cell transplantation. Study observations and caveats: Cells were unsorted, so CD4 and CD8 contributions were not separated. Recipient TCR diversity dropped after transplant; expanded clonotypes rose from day 30 to 180.

The data were produced by immunoSEQ multiplex PCR, yet TCRdb's version contains in-frame clones alone and is incomplete. The profile shows roughly 13,000 clones, over 75% of them singletons. Of note for this clone: Its antigen is undetermined.

The CDR3 runs to 14 residues. The V end was cut by 8 bases, the J end by 7 bases, with 18 bases between. Looked up from germline, CDR1 is SNHLY and CDR2 is FYNNEI. Sequencing was performed on peripheral blood mononuclear cells. This chain connects TRBV2 to TRBJ1-5, with D unclear. The clonotype was recovered from a man aged 25-40 years in good health. Some clones in this sample may be carry-over from other donors' samples. The chain's CDR3 is CASHPREPYQPQHF. CDR3 coding DNA: TGTGCCAGCCACCCCCGGGAGCCATACCAGCCCCAGCATTTT.